Below are 18 T cell receptor beta chains sequenced from a single sample in a study of T cell responses to AZD1222 COVID-19 vaccine. The data were produced by immunoSEQ multiplex PCR, yet TCRdb's version contains in-frame clones alone and is incomplete. This sample has about 150,000 clones, with about nine tenths found just once. The source was peripheral blood, collected on day 0 of MenACWY control vaccination. These receptors all stem from an adult in good health.

The V and J genes are TRBV19 and TRBJ2-5; tentatively, D is TRBD1 or TRBD2 (5 bases each). Between the trimmed V and J ends, which lost 7 bases and 5 bases, there was a span of 20 bases. The CDR3 is made up of 15 amino acids. Per germline, CDR1 LNHDA and CDR2 SQIVND (reference sequence). The CDR3 DNA sequence: TGTGCCAGTACAATTCGGGCCGGGGCTATGGAGACCCAGTACTTC. Its translation: CASTIRAGAMETQYF.

The gene calls are TRBV13 and TRBJ2-1, with 7 bases fitting TRBD1. J gave up 7 bases and V 3 bases, and 9 bases lay outside the gene matches. Germline loops: CDR1 PRHDT, CDR2 FYEKMQ (reference sequence). This CDR3 has 15 amino acids. As DNA, the CDR3 is TGTGCCAGCAGCTTTAGGGGGCTAGGGTTTAATGAGCAGTTCTTC. Protein product: CASSFRGLGFNEQFF.

This chain links TRBV27 with TRBJ2-3; D is possibly TRBD1 or TRBD2 (8 bases each). V shed 5 bases and J shed 9 bases, with 24 bases lying between them. The CDR3 runs 16 residues. The V gene's germline CDR1 is MNHEY and CDR2 SMNVEV (reference sequence). CDR3 protein: CASSPNRGTRVDTQYF. CDR3 coding DNA: TGTGCCAGCAGTCCAAACAGGGGGACTAGGGTTGACACGCAGTATTTT.

The chain joins TRBV4-1 to TRBJ1-6; no firm D call. CDR1 is MGHRA and CDR2 is YSYEKL in the germline V gene. V was cut by 1 base and J by 9 bases, with 16 bases left in between. CDR3 length equals 16 residues. This CDR3 is CASSQAGVTRGSPLHF. The CDR3 region has the DNA TGCGCCAGCAGCCAAGCGGGAGTGACCCGGGGTTCACCCCTCCACTTT.

Only a few counts were recorded for this clone. The CDR3 loop is CASSRTKGRLNNEKLFF. The CDR3 DNA is TGTGCCAGCAGTCGCACGAAGGGTCGGCTTAATAATGAAAAACTGTTTTTT. V usage is TRBV28 and J usage is TRBJ1-4; D is undetermined. CDR1 and CDR2 (germline): MDHEN, SYDVKM. With 5 bases removed from V and 4 bases from J, the gap between germline ends came to 20 bases. This CDR3 has 17 residues.

The chain couples TRBV4-3 to TRBJ2-1; D may be TRBD1 (6 bases). V lost 4 bases and J lost 5, with 12 bases in between. Per germline, CDR1 LGHNA and CDR2 YSLEER. CDR3 length equals 14 residues. The CDR3 DNA is TGCGCCAGCAGCCCTTTAGGGACACACAATGAGCAGTTCTTC. This gives the protein CASSPLGTHNEQFF.

V usage is TRBV6-5 and J usage is TRBJ1-6; 8 bases agree with TRBD1. The germline CDR1 and CDR2 sequences are MNHEY and SVGAGI. J gave up 14 bases and V 5 bases, and 11 bases lay outside the gene matches. The CDR3 is made up of 14 amino acids. CDR3 sequence reads: CASSRRDRQGSLHF. Written as DNA, the CDR3 is TGTGCCAGCAGTCGCCGGGACAGGCAAGGATCCCTCCACTTT.

The V call is TRBV19, the J call TRBJ2-1; D is possibly TRBD2 (5 bases). Germline V gene data show CDR1 as LNHDA and CDR2 as SQIVND (reference sequence). Trimming pared 8 bases from V and 6 bases from J, leaving 8 bases between. The CDR3 is 11 amino acids. The CDR3 is CASPAGNEQFF. CDR3 coding DNA: TGTGCCAGTCCTGCGGGCAATGAGCAGTTCTTC.

The genes are TRBV11-2 and TRBJ1-2, with unresolved D. Germline CDR1 and CDR2: SGHAT and FQNNGV. V gave up 0 bases and J gave up 12 bases, with 14 bases separating them. This CDR3 is 13 amino acids long. DNA of the CDR3: TGTGCCAGCAGCTTAGATGGGAAGATTGCAGACACCTTC. Translation gives CASSLDGKIADTF. Together with reference TRBV11-2 and TRBJ1-2, the CDR3 gives the full variable domain: EAGVAQSPRYKIIEKRQSVAFWCNPISGHATLYWYQQILGQGPKLLIQFQNNGVVDDSQLPKDRFSAERLKGVDSTLKIQPAKLEDSAVYLCASSLDGKIADTFGSGTRLTVV.

This chain connects TRBV3-1 (or the pseudogene TRBV3-2) to TRBJ1-2; tentatively, D is TRBD1 (5 bases). Germline V lookup: CDR1 LGHDT, CDR2 YNNKEL (reference sequence). The V end was cut by 1 base, the J end by 8 bases, with 14 bases between. CDR3 length equals 14 residues. CDR3 sequence reads: CASSQGGRGNGYTF. CDR3 nucleotide sequence: TGTGCCAGCAGCCAAGGTGGTAGGGGTAACGGCTACACCTTC.

The chain is built from TRBV7-8 and TRBJ2-5, with D possibly called TRBD1 or TRBD2 (5 bases each). Looked up from germline, CDR1 is SGHVS and CDR2 is FQNEAQ. The CDR3 contains 12 residues. V lost 1 base, J lost 7 bases, and 7 bases lay in between. CDR3 residues: CASSLGDGTQYF. The CDR3 DNA sequence: TGTGCCAGCAGCTTAGGGGACGGGACCCAGTACTTC. The complete variable domain, with remaining parts taken from reference TRBV7-8 and TRBJ2-5, reads GAGVSQSPRYKVAKRGQDVALRCDPISGHVSLFWYQQALGQGPEFLTYFQNEAQLDKSGLPSDRFFAERPEGSVSTLKIQRTQQEDSAVYLCASSLGDGTQYFGPGTRLLVL.

The chain couples TRBV14 to TRBJ1-2; weak D call: TRBD1 (5 bases). Germline assignment: CDR1 SGHDN and CDR2 FVKESK. The V end lost 2 bases, the J end lost 5 bases, and 9 bases lay between the germline ends. The length of the CDR3 is 13 residues. The chain's CDR3 is CASSQQGGYGYTF. Here the CDR3 DNA reads TGTGCCAGCAGCCAACAGGGAGGATATGGCTACACCTTC.

V and J are TRBV7-2 and TRBJ2-1; 10 bases agree with TRBD2. The germline V gene encodes CDR1 SGHTA and CDR2 FQGNSA. This CDR3 has 17 residues. V shed 0 bases, J shed 7 bases, and the junction held 9 bases outside the gene matches. The CDR3 sequence is CASSLAVVAGGDNEQFF. The CDR3, as DNA: TGTGCCAGCAGCTTAGCGGTGGTAGCGGGAGGAGATAATGAGCAGTTCTTC.

V and J are TRBV11-2 and TRBJ2-4; the match to TRBD2 covers 7 bases. This CDR3 has 17 residues. J gave up 0 bases and V 1 base, and 6 bases lay outside the gene matches. Germline assignment: CDR1 SGHAT and CDR2 FQNNGV. The chain's CDR3 is CASSLVGVAGAKNIQYF. CDR3 bases: TGTGCCAGCAGCTTAGTAGGTGTAGCGGGAGCCAAAAACATTCAGTACTTC.

This chain joins TRBV7-3 and TRBJ2-1; a weak D match, TRBD2 (5 bases). Per the germline V gene, CDR1 is SGHTA and CDR2 is FQGTGA. The CDR3 is 12 residues long. V lost 5 bases, J lost 12 bases, and 14 bases lay in between. As DNA, the CDR3 is TGTGCCAGCAGCACCGGGAAAGGTGGGCAGTTCTTC. Its translation: CASSTGKGGQFF.

The chain has TRBV5-3 and TRBJ2-5; D may be TRBD1 (5 bases). TRBV5-3 is identified as an open reading frame with a role that is uncertain. This CDR3 contains 15 residues. V gave up 0 bases and J gave up 5 bases, with 14 bases separating them. The DNA of the CDR3 is TGTGCCAGAAGCTTGGTCAGGGCGAAGGCGGAGACCCAGTACTTC. Translated, it gives CARSLVRAKAETQYF.

The genes are TRBV9 and TRBJ1-1; 12 nucleotides line up with TRBD1. J gave up 1 base and V 2 bases, and 9 bases lay outside the gene matches. The germline CDR1 and CDR2 sequences are SGDLS and YYNGEE. CDR3 length: 18 amino acids. The CDR3 protein is CASSVGGTGGSRNTEAFF. The CDR3 region has the DNA TGTGCCAGCAGCGTCGGTGGGACAGGGGGCAGTCGGAACACTGAAGCTTTCTTT.

The chain joins TRBV29-1 to TRBJ1-2; D gene unclear. This CDR3 has 9 amino acids. Trimming took 7 bases from V and 5 from J, leaving 5 bases between them. CDR1 and CDR2 (germline): SQVTM, ANQGSEA. CDR3 amino acids: CSGGYGYTF. The CDR3 bases are TGCAGCGGGGGTTATGGCTACACCTTC.